The 22 T cell receptor beta chains presented below share a single source sample, sequenced in a study of Ad26.COV2.S vaccination and SARS-CoV-2 variants. Treatment meaning: some 20 received Ad26.COV2.S at low or high dose, single or two shots; 5 received placebo; per-sample allocation not given. Samples were taken on day 63 after the first vaccine or placebo injection. Measured with immunoSEQ multiplex PCR; TCRdb has only the in-frame clones, and not every one. The data hold roughly 400,000 clones, with roughly 90% observed a single time. Specimen: peripheral blood, collected in a trial of Ad26.COV2.S vaccine versus placebo. The receptors originated from a person between 18 and 65 years old who received the Ad26.COV2.S COVID-19 vaccine or a placebo.

J is TRBJ2-5 and V is TRBV5-5; no definite D call. The CDR3 totals 14 residues. V was pared by 1 base and J by 1 base, with 8 bases between. Germline assignment: CDR1 SGHKS and CDR2 YYEKEE (reference sequence). CDR3 protein: CASSLIASQETQYF. The CDR3 region has the DNA TGTGCCAGCAGCTTGATCGCCTCCCAAGAGACCCAGTACTTC.

Here the CDR3 DNA reads TGTGCCAGCCCCAAGGGGGGGCCAGGGAACACTGAAGCTTTCTTT. Translated, it gives CASPKGGPGNTEAFF. The chain combines TRBV28 with TRBJ1-1; perhaps TRBD1 as D (6 bases). V was trimmed by 8 bases and J by 1 base, leaving 17 bases between them. This CDR3 spans 15 amino acids. Germline V gene sequence: CDR1 MDHEN, CDR2 SYDVKM.

The chain recombines TRBV4-1 with TRBJ1-5; D might be TRBD1 (5 bases). The CDR3 extends over 15 amino acids. Germline assignment: CDR1 MGHRA and CDR2 YSYEKL. V was shortened by 4 bases and J by 3 bases, with 13 bases between the two germline ends. This chain's CDR3 is CASSPIGTANQPQHF. The DNA of the CDR3 is TGCGCCAGCAGCCCTATCGGGACGGCCAATCAGCCCCAGCATTTT.

The rearrangement uses TRBV3-1 (or the pseudogene TRBV3-2) and TRBJ1-2; TRBD1 aligns across 7 bases. Germline CDR1 and CDR2: LGHDT and YNNKEL (reference sequence). The V gene end was trimmed by 3 bases and the J gene end by 6 bases; junction bases not matched to a gene: 10. CDR3 length equals 15 residues. Written as DNA, the CDR3 is TGTGCCAGCAGCCAGATAAGGACAGGCTCCAATGGCTACACCTTC. This codes for CASSQIRTGSNGYTF.

This clone was picked up one time. The chain combines TRBV2 with TRBJ2-7; D may be TRBD2 (6 bases). Deletions cut 6 bases from V and 2 bases from J, with 17 bases between. Germline CDR1 and CDR2: SNHLY and FYNNEI. The CDR3 covers 15 residues. Written as DNA, the CDR3 is TGTGCCAGCAGAACACCGGGACTCCGAGCCTACGAGCAGTACTTC. It codes for CASRTPGLRAYEQYF.

The rearrangement uses TRBV7-9 and TRBJ2-7; no reliable D call. Trimming removed 6 bases from V and 2 bases from J, with 5 bases in between. CDR1 and CDR2 from the germline V gene are SEHNR and FQNEAQ (reference sequence). The CDR3 is 11 amino acids. The CDR3 loop is CASSTAYEQYF. The CDR3 nucleotides read TGTGCCAGCAGTACCGCCTACGAGCAGTACTTC.

V usage is TRBV28 and J usage is TRBJ2-7; 9 bases fit TRBD1. Germline values: CDR1 MDHEN, CDR2 SYDVKM. The CDR3 consists of 14 residues. Trimming cost V 9 bases and J 3 bases; bases outside gene matches: 9. CDR3 bases: TGTGCCAGTCTGGGGACAGGGTTAATCTACGAGCAGTACTTC. Amino acid sequence: CASLGTGLIYEQYF.

J is TRBJ2-7 and V is TRBV5-1; no firm D call. The V gene lost 4 bases and the J gene lost 0 bases, with 17 bases spanning the gap. CDR1 and CDR2 (germline): SGHRS, YFSETQ. The CDR3 sequence is 16 residues long. The CDR3, as DNA: TGCGCCAGCAGCCTTGCCGCGATGGGTCCCTCCTACGAGCAGTACTTC. Translated, it gives CASSLAAMGPSYEQYF.

The chain is built from TRBV2 and TRBJ1-6; D is uncertain. V was cut by 6 bases and J by 3 bases, with 6 bases left in between. From germline, CDR1 is SNHLY and CDR2 FYNNEI. This CDR3 comprises 13 residues. CDR3 bases: TGTGCCAGCAGGGCCGACTATAATTCACCCCTCCACTTT. Translated: CASRADYNSPLHF.

The V call is TRBV27, the J call TRBJ1-5, with 7 bases lining up with TRBD1. This CDR3 comprises 15 residues. The J segment lost 3 bases and the V segment lost 4 bases, leaving 6 bases of the junction unmatched. CDR1 is MNHEY and CDR2 is SMNVEV in the germline V gene (reference sequence). The CDR3 sequence is CASSYTGANNQPQHF. CDR3 coding DNA: TGTGCCAGCAGTTATACAGGGGCGAACAATCAGCCCCAGCATTTT.

V usage is TRBV7-9 and J usage is TRBJ1-2; D unresolved. Germline CDR1 and CDR2: SEHNR and FQNEAQ (reference sequence). The CDR3 runs to 13 residues. Trimming stripped 5 bases from V and 2 bases from J, with 9 bases between. The CDR3 loop reads CASSPDGNYGYTF. CDR3 bases: TGTGCCAGCAGCCCAGACGGCAACTATGGCTACACCTTC.

J is TRBJ2-7 and V is TRBV5-8, with 9 bases aligning to TRBD1. This CDR3 has 15 amino acids. The germline CDR1 and CDR2 sequences are SGHTS and YDEGEE. Trimming at V came to 3 bases and at J to 2 bases, leaving 6 bases not matched to a gene. CDR3 residues: CASSWDRTGAYEQYF. DNA for the CDR3: TGTGCCAGCAGCTGGGATAGGACAGGGGCCTACGAGCAGTACTTC.

The chain employs TRBV28 and TRBJ1-2, with a weak D call TRBD1 (5 bases). This CDR3 is 15 amino acids long. With 1 base removed from V and 2 bases from J, the gap between germline ends came to 11 bases. The V gene's germline CDR1 is MDHEN and CDR2 SYDVKM. The CDR3 DNA sequence: TGTGCCAGCAGTTTATTTGACAGTTTAAACTATGGCTACACCTTC. Its protein is CASSLFDSLNYGYTF.

This clone has a single count. The chain combines TRBV15 with TRBJ1-1; D gene ambiguous. Germline loops: CDR1 LNHNV, CDR2 YYDKDF (reference sequence). V was cut by 0 bases and J by 1 base, with 9 bases left in between. This CDR3 region has 15 residues. Here the CDR3 DNA reads TGTGCCACCAGCAGAGATCGCATTTGGAACACTGAAGCTTTCTTT. Protein sequence: CATSRDRIWNTEAFF.

The chain is built from TRBV5-1 and TRBJ2-5; D may correspond to TRBD1 or TRBD2 (5 bases each). From germline, CDR1 is SGHRS and CDR2 YFSETQ. CDR3 length: 16 residues. The germline V and J ends were trimmed by 2 bases and 2 bases, with 16 bases remaining between them. CDR3 DNA: TGCGCCAGCAGCTTCGGGCCGACAGACTATCAAGAGACCCAGTACTTC. It codes for CASSFGPTDYQETQYF.

This clone appeared once. The CDR3 sequence is CASSQIGTPTGQRRNNEQFF. Written as DNA, the CDR3 is TGCGCCAGCAGCCAAATTGGGACTCCGACGGGACAGCGTCGGAACAATGAGCAGTTCTTC. This chain joins TRBV4-1 and TRBJ2-1; TRBD1 might be the D (7 bases). Per germline, CDR1 MGHRA and CDR2 YSYEKL. Trimming cost V 2 bases and J 5 bases, with 28 bases left between them. The CDR3 runs to 20 residues.

The chain uses TRBV9 and TRBJ2-7; 11 bases map to TRBD1. This CDR3 is built from 14 residues. V lost 3 bases, J lost 7 bases, and 6 bases stayed unmatched. Germline V CDR1 and CDR2: SGDLS, YYNGEE. The CDR3 spells CASSAYRDRGEQYF. CDR3 coding DNA: TGTGCCAGCAGCGCTTACCGGGACAGGGGGGAGCAGTACTTC. Complete variable domain (other parts from reference TRBV9 and TRBJ2-7): DSGVTQTPKHLITATGQRVTLRCSPRSGDLSVYWYQQSLDQGLQFLIQYYNGEERAKGNILERFSAQQFPDLHSELNLSSLELGDSALYFCASSAYRDRGEQYFGPGTRLTVT.

The table lists this clone with a count of one. The sample holds other DNA sequences that translate to the same CDR3. The chain couples TRBV30 to TRBJ1-5, with D possibly TRBD1 on 6 matching bases. V gave up 4 bases and J gave up 7 bases, with 14 bases separating them. This CDR3 is built from 13 residues. CDR1 is GTSNPN, CDR2 SVGIG, per germline (reference sequence). The CDR3 coding sequence is TGTGCCTGGACCGTAGGGGGTGGGCAGCCCCAGCATTTT. It specifies CAWTVGGGQPQHF.

The chain carries TRBV5-1 and TRBJ2-5, with TRBD2 matching over 7 bases. Germline CDR1 reads SGHRS; CDR2 reads YFSETQ. Trimming took 4 bases from V and 1 from J; bases not matched to a gene: 7. This CDR3 spans 15 amino acids. The CDR3 DNA reads TGCGCCAGCAGCGCAGCGGGGCCTACCCAAGAGACCCAGTACTTC. Its protein product is CASSAAGPTQETQYF.

This clone was seen only once. This chain uses TRBV11-2 with TRBJ2-1; 9 bases fit TRBD2. The length of the CDR3 is 14 residues. Germline trimming cut 5 bases from V and 6 bases from J; bases unmatched to any gene: 5. The V gene's germline CDR1 is SGHAT and CDR2 FQNNGV. Written as DNA, the CDR3 is TGTGCCAGCAGCCTAGGACTAGCGTTCAATGAGCAGTTCTTC. Its translation: CASSLGLAFNEQFF.

This CDR3 is CASSPRLVRSPLHF. DNA for the CDR3: TGTGCCAGCAGCCCTCGTCTCGTTCGTTCACCCCTCCACTTT. This chain links TRBV28 with TRBJ1-6; no definite D call. The germline V gene has CDR1 MDHEN and CDR2 SYDVKM. Trimming stripped 6 bases from V and 9 bases from J, with 15 bases between. The CDR3 spans 14 residues.

The genes are TRBV4-3 and TRBJ1-5; D may be TRBD1 (5 bases). Germline CDR1 reads LGHNA; CDR2 reads YSLEER. The CDR3 spans 16 residues. Trimming stripped 1 base from V and 0 bases from J, with 10 bases between. The CDR3 DNA is TGCGCCAGCAGCCAAGTTACAGGACTTAGCAATCAGCCCCAGCATTTT. This sequence encodes CASSQVTGLSNQPQHF.